This T cell receptor beta chain was captured by sequencing in a study of T cells after yellow fever vaccination. Making TCR cDNA involved 5'RACE template switching, which added UMIs and a universal primer site. TCRdb redid the calling of the 5' RACE reads with MiXCR, one entry per CDR3 protein. Altogether 100,000 to 150,000 distinct CDR3 sequences are present, over 8% being singletons, with the ten largest covering almost 40%. Specimen: CD8+ T cells sorted from PBMCs, collected on the day of the yellow fever booster vaccination. The receptor was derived from a man in his late teens or twenties who received the YFV17D yellow fever vaccine.

CDR3 sequence reads: CASSSPGTGVNEQFF. The CDR3 DNA reads TGTGCCAGCAGCTCTCCCGGGACAGGGGTCAATGAGCAGTTCTTC. The V call is TRBV7-6, the J call TRBJ2-1; 10 bases fit TRBD1. This CDR3 is 15 amino acids long. With 4 bases clipped from V and 6 bases from J, the junction kept 6 bases outside the gene matches. The V gene's germline CDR1 is SGHVS and CDR2 FNYEAQ. The full variable domain, in which reference TRBV7-6 and TRBJ2-1 provide the parts outside the CDR3, is GAGVSQSPRYKVTKRGQDVALRCDPISGHVSLYWYRQALGQGPEFLTYFNYEAQQDKSGLPNDRFSAERPEGSISTLTIQRTEQRDSAMYRCASSSPGTGVNEQFFGPGTRLTVL.